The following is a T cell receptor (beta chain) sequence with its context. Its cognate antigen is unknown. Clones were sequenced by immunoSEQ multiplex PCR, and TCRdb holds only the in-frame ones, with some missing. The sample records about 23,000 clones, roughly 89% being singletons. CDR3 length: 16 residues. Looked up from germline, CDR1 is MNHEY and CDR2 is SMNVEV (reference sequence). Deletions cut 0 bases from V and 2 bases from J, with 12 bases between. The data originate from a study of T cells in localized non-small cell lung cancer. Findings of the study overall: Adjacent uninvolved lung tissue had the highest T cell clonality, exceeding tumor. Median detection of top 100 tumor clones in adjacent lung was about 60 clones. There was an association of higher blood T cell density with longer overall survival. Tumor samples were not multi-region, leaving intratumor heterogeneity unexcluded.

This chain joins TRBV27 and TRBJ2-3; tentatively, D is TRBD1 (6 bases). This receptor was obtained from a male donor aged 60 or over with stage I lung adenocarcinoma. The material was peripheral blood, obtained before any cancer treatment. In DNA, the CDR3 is TGTGCCAGCAGTTTATCGGGGCAGGGGTTCACAGATACGCAGTATTTT. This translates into CASSLSGQGFTDTQYF.